Included here is one T cell receptor (beta chain) sequence, with context. Its antigen is still unknown. The data belong to a study of cytomegalovirus exposure and HLA in healthy donors. Broader study findings: Generally TCR sequences proved uncommon, though certain public TCRs appeared in numerous donors.

Germline lookup yields CDR1 LNHDA and CDR2 SQIVND (reference sequence). The CDR3 runs 15 residues. Trimming removed 3 bases at V and 6 bases at J, with 15 bases between. Only in-frame clones appear in the TCRdb table, and some are missing; sequencing was by immunoSEQ multiplex PCR. The data show 100,000 or so clones, approximately 90% seen once. This TCR derives from a woman aged 25-40 years in good health and CMV-seronegative. The sequencing input was PBMCs. This chain links TRBV19 with TRBJ1-5; D unresolved. CDR3 sequence (DNA): TGTGCCAGTAGTATGAACAATCATTGGAGTCAGCCCCAGCATTTT. It codes for CASSMNNHWSQPQHF.